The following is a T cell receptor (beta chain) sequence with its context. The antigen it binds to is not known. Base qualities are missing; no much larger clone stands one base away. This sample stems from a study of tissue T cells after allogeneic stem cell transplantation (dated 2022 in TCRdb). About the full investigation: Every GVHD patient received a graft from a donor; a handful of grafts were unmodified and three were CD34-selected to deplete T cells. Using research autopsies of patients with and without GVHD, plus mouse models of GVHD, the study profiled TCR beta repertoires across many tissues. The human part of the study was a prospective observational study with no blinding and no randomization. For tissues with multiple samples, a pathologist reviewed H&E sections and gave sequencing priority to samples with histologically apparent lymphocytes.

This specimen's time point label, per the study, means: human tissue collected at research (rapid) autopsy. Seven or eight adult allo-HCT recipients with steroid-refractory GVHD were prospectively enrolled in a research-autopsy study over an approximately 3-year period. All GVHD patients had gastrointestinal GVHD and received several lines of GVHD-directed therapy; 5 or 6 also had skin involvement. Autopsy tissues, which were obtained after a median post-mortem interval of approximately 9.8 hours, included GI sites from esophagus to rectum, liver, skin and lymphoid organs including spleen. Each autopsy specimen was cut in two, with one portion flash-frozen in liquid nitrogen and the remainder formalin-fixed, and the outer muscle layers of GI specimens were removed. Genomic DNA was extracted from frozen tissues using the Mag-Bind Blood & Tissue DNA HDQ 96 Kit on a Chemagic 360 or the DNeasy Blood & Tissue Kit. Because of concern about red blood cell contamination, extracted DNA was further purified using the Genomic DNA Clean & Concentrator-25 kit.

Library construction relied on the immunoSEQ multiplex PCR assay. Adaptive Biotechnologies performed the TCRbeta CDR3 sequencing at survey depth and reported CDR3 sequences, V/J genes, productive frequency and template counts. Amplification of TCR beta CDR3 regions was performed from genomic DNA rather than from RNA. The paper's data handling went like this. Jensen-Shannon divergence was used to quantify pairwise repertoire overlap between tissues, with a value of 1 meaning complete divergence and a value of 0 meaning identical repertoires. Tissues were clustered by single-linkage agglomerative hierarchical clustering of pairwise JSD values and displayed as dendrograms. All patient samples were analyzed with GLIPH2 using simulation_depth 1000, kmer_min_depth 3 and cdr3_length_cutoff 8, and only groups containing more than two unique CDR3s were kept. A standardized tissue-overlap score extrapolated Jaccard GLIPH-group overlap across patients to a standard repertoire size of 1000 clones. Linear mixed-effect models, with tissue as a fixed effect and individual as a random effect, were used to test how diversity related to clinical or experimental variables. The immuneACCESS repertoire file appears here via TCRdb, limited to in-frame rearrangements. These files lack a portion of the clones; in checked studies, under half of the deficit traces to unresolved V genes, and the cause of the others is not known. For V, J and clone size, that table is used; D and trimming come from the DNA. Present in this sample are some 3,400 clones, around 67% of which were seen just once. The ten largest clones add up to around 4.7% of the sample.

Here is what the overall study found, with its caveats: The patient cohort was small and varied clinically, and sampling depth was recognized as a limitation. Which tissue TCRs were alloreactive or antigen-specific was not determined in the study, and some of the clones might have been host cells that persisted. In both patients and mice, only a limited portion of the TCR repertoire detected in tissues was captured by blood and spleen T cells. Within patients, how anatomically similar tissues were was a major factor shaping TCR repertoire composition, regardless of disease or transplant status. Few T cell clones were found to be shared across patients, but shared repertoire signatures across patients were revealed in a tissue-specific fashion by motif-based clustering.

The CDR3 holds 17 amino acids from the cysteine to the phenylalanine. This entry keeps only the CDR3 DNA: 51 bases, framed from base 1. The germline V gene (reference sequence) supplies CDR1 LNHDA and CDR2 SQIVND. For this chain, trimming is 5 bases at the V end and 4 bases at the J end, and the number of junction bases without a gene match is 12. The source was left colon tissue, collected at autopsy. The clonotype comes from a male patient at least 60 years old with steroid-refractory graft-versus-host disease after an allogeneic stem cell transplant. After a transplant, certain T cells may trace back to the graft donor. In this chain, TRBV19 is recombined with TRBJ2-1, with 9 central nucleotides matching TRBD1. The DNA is TGTGCCAGTAGTTCCGGGACAGGGCGTCTCCAATACAATGAGCAGTTCTTC. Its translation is CASSSGTGRLQYNEQFF.